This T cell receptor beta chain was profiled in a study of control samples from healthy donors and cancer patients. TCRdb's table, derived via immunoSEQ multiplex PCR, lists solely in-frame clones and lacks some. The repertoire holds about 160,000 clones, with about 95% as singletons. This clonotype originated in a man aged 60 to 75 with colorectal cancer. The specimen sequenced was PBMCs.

This chain's CDR3 is CASSFGQGLGYTF. The CDR3 nucleotides read TGTGCCAGCAGTTTCGGACAGGGACTTGGCTACACCTTC. V is TRBV12-3 or TRBV12-4 and J is TRBJ1-2; 8 nucleotides agree with TRBD1. CDR3 length: 13 amino acids. The V gene end was trimmed by 3 bases and the J gene end by 7 bases; junction bases not matched to a gene: 4.